A single sample is the source of the 21 T cell receptor beta chains below, sequenced in a study of T cell responses to AZD1222 COVID-19 vaccine (TCRdb year 2021). Library preparation used the immunoSEQ multiplex PCR assay. TCRdb retrieved this table from immuneACCESS and kept in-frame rearrangements only. Not all clones are present; in checked studies, unresolved V genes account for under half, and no reason is known for the remainder. Counted in this sample were about 110,000 clones; roughly 88% of them appeared once. The ten largest clonotypes hold 17% of the sample. This specimen's time point label, interpreted: baseline before first vaccination. Source: peripheral blood, taken on day 0 of AZD1222 vaccination. The receptors were gathered from an adult in good health.

As to this clone: This sample also contains other DNA sequences that code for the same CDR3. The chain is built from TRBV3-1 (or the pseudogene TRBV3-2) and TRBJ1-5; D unclear. The CDR3 is made up of 12 amino acids. Trimming removed 1 base from V and 6 bases from J, with 4 bases in between. The V gene's germline CDR1 is LGHDT and CDR2 YNNKEL (reference sequence). CDR3 residues: CASSQGGQPQHF. The CDR3 DNA reads TGTGCCAGCAGCCAAGGCGGTCAGCCCCAGCATTTT.

The chain combines TRBV7-8 with TRBJ2-3; TRBD2 matches at 9 bases. CDR3 length equals 17 residues. CDR1 and CDR2 (germline): SGHVS, FQNEAQ. The V gene end was trimmed by 5 bases and the J gene end by 3 bases; junction bases not matched to a gene: 12. The CDR3 DNA follows: TGTGCCAGCAGCCTCGTGGTAGCGGGAGTCAGAACAGATACGCAGTATTTT. Amino acids: CASSLVVAGVRTDTQYF. Combining the CDR3 with reference TRBV7-8 and TRBJ2-3 gives the whole variable domain GAGVSQSPRYKVAKRGQDVALRCDPISGHVSLFWYQQALGQGPEFLTYFQNEAQLDKSGLPSDRFFAERPEGSVSTLKIQRTQQEDSAVYLCASSLVVAGVRTDTQYFGPGTRLTVL.

V is TRBV5-4 and J is TRBJ2-6; 8 bases are shared with TRBD1. CDR1 SGHNT and CDR2 YYREEE come from the germline V gene (reference sequence). V shed 3 bases and J 3 bases; nucleotides not matched to a gene: 8. The CDR3 is made up of 17 amino acids. CDR3 loop: CASSSFDRGDGANVLTF. The CDR3, as DNA: TGTGCCAGCAGCTCCTTCGACAGGGGAGATGGGGCCAACGTCCTGACTTTC.

The V call is TRBV24-1, the J call TRBJ1-5; D remains unclear. This CDR3 is 15 amino acids long. V was cut by 5 bases and J by 2 bases, with 12 bases left in between. CDR1 and CDR2 (germline): KGHDR, SFDVKD. The CDR3 DNA reads TGTGCCACCAGTGCAAGGGCGGAGGGCAATCAGCCCCAGCATTTT. Residues: CATSARAEGNQPQHF.

V gene TRBV27 combines with J gene TRBJ2-1; 11 bases are shared with TRBD1. This CDR3 is 15 amino acids long. With 6 bases clipped from V and 5 bases from J, the junction kept 6 bases outside the gene matches. Germline loops: CDR1 MNHEY, CDR2 SMNVEV (reference sequence). The CDR3 region is CASRTGQGGHNEQFF. The DNA of the CDR3 is TGTGCCAGCAGGACGGGACAGGGGGGACACAATGAGCAGTTCTTC.

The V and J genes are TRBV3-1 (or the pseudogene TRBV3-2) and TRBJ2-7; TRBD2 matches 7 bases. The germline gives CDR1 LGHDT, CDR2 YNNKEL (reference sequence). The CDR3 consists of 14 residues. V was pared by 1 base and J by 4 bases, with 4 bases of the junction left unmatched. Written as DNA, the CDR3 is TGTGCCAGCAGCCAAGGGCAGGGAGGGTACGAGCAGTACTTC. Its protein product is CASSQGQGGYEQYF.

In its sample, this clone was seen once. The DNA of the CDR3 is TGCGCCAGCAGCTTGGTGGGCGGGGAGGTCACAGATACGCAGTATTTT. Translating gives CASSLVGGEVTDTQYF. The rearrangement uses TRBV5-1 and TRBJ2-3; D possibly corresponds to TRBD2 (6 bases). Between the trimmed V and J ends, which lost 0 bases and 2 bases, there was a span of 13 bases. The CDR3 runs to 16 residues. CDR1 and CDR2 (germline): SGHRS, YFSETQ.

The gene calls are TRBV6-5 and TRBJ1-1, with D hard to call. This CDR3 spans 13 amino acids. V was trimmed by 8 bases and J by 1 base, leaving 11 bases between them. Germline V gene data show CDR1 as MNHEY and CDR2 as SVGAGI. The CDR3 protein is CASALMPNTEAFF. Written as DNA, the CDR3 is TGTGCCAGCGCCCTAATGCCGAACACTGAAGCTTTCTTT.

The CDR3, as DNA: TGTGCCAGCTCGACTCTAGCGGGAGTTGGAGATACGCAGTATTTT. Protein product: CASSTLAGVGDTQYF. J is TRBJ2-3 and V is TRBV27, with TRBD2 matching 10 bases. CDR1 and CDR2 from the germline V gene are MNHEY and SMNVEV (reference sequence). The CDR3 sequence is 15 residues long. V shed 8 bases and J 5 bases; nucleotides not matched to a gene: 10.

The rearrangement links TRBV12-3 or TRBV12-4 to TRBJ2-7; D could derive from TRBD1 or TRBD2 (6 bases each). V shed 2 bases and J shed 5 bases, with 10 bases lying between them. The CDR3 consists of 13 residues. CDR3 protein: CASSLQGRHEQYF. CDR3 nucleotide sequence: TGTGCCAGCAGTTTACAGGGGAGGCACGAGCAGTACTTC.

The genes are TRBV11-3 and TRBJ2-3; 7 positions agree with TRBD1. CDR1 and CDR2 from the germline V gene are SGHNT and YENEEA. CDR3 length: 13 residues. V gave up 5 bases and J gave up 4 bases; unmatched junction bases: 3. CDR3 DNA sequence: TGTGCCAGCAGCCGACAGGGCTCAGATACGCAGTATTTT. It specifies CASSRQGSDTQYF.

This sequence joins TRBV7-8 and TRBJ2-3; D remains ambiguous. The CDR3 length is 15 residues. The germline V and J ends were trimmed by 1 base and 2 bases, with 10 bases remaining between them. Germline V gene lookup returns CDR1 SGHVS and CDR2 FQNEAQ. For the CDR3, the DNA is TGTGCCAGCAGCTTAGAGGTACGGAACACAGATACGCAGTATTTT. It yields the protein CASSLEVRNTDTQYF.

The rearrangement uses TRBV18 and TRBJ1-1; 12 bases fit TRBD1. CDR1 is KGHSH, CDR2 LQKENI, per germline. This CDR3 contains 17 residues. V shed 3 bases, J shed 0 bases, and the junction held 5 bases outside the gene matches. CDR3 nucleotides: TGTGCCAGCTCACCCGGGACAGGGGGCTTGTTGAACACTGAAGCTTTCTTT. It yields the protein CASSPGTGGLLNTEAFF. Variable domain in full (rest from reference TRBV18 and TRBJ1-1): NAGVMQNPRHLVRRRGQEARLRCSPMKGHSHVYWYRQLPEEGLKFMVYLQKENIIDESGMPKERFSAEFPKEGPSILRIQQVVRGDSAAYFCASSPGTGGLLNTEAFFGQGTRLTVV.

V and J are TRBV5-1 and TRBJ1-2; D gene ambiguous. This CDR3 is 16 amino acids long. The germline V gene encodes CDR1 SGHRS and CDR2 YFSETQ. V lost 0 bases and J 2 bases, leaving 14 bases between the germline ends. CDR3 sequence: CASSLGAGRGNYGYTF. The DNA of the CDR3 is TGCGCCAGCAGCTTGGGGGCCGGCAGAGGCAACTATGGCTACACCTTC.

In this sample, this clone turned up once. This chain joins TRBV20-1 and TRBJ1-2; no definite D call. The CDR3 loop spans 11 amino acids. Per germline, CDR1 DFQATT and CDR2 SNEGSKA (reference sequence). The V gene lost 6 bases and the J gene lost 9 bases, with 14 bases spanning the gap. This CDR3 is CSAKTSASYTF. CDR3 DNA sequence: TGCAGTGCCAAGACAAGCGCAAGCTACACCTTC.

The V and J genes are TRBV5-1 and TRBJ1-2, with TRBD1 matching 9 bases. The CDR3 sequence is 14 residues long. V lost 4 bases and J lost 3; bases outside the gene matches: 4. Germline V lookup: CDR1 SGHRS, CDR2 YFSETQ. The CDR3: CASSGGQGYYGYTF. The CDR3 coding sequence is TGCGCCAGCAGCGGGGGACAGGGTTACTATGGCTACACCTTC.

This clone has a single count. The DNA of the CDR3 is TGTGCCAGCTCACCCGGAGCGGGGGCAGATACGCAGTATTTT. It yields the protein CASSPGAGADTQYF. The rearrangement links TRBV18 to TRBJ2-3; 8 bases agree with TRBD2. After removal of 3 bases from V and 4 bases from J, the junction contained 3 bases not matched to a gene. CDR1 and CDR2 from the germline V gene are KGHSH and LQKENI. The CDR3 length is 14 residues.

The chain employs TRBV7-2 and TRBJ2-5, with D possibly matching TRBD2 (5 bases). Germline V gene sequence: CDR1 SGHTA, CDR2 FQGNSA. The CDR3 sequence is 13 residues long. Trimming shortened V by 7 bases and J by 4 bases, and 13 bases separated the two germline ends. The CDR3: CASILPRGETQYF. Written as DNA, the CDR3 is TGTGCCAGCATCCTCCCTCGGGGAGAGACCCAGTACTTC.

V gene TRBV6-1 combines with J gene TRBJ1-6, with 7 bases fitting TRBD1. Germline values: CDR1 MNHNS, CDR2 SASEGT. J lost 6 bases, V lost 2 bases, and 4 bases had no gene match. The CDR3 runs to 15 residues. CDR3 residues: CASSEWGQPNSPLHF. CDR3 nucleotides: TGTGCCAGCAGTGAATGGGGACAGCCTAATTCACCCCTCCACTTT.

The rearrangement uses TRBV5-4 and TRBJ2-1; 10 bases align to TRBD2. CDR1 is SGHNT, CDR2 YYREEE, per germline (reference sequence). CDR3 length: 16 residues. V trimming: 2 bases; J trimming: 4 bases; junction bases outside the gene matches: 6. The CDR3 coding sequence is TGTGCCAGCAGCTTACCGGGGACTAGCGTATACAATGAGCAGTTCTTC. Protein: CASSLPGTSVYNEQFF.

The chain employs TRBV7-9 and TRBJ1-5, with D perhaps matching TRBD1 (5 bases). Looked up from germline, CDR1 is SEHNR and CDR2 is FQNEAQ (reference sequence). Trimming took off 1 base at V and 4 bases at J, with 5 bases between the two ends. CDR3 size: 13 residues. The chain's CDR3 is CASSLGQNQPQHF. CDR3 nucleotides: TGTGCCAGCAGCTTAGGACAGAATCAGCCCCAGCATTTT.